This T cell receptor (beta chain) emerged from a study of shared T cell receptors in the human thymus. Profiling relied on immunoSEQ multiplex PCR, and the TCRdb table lists in-frame clones only, not all of them. The sample lists approximately 730,000 clones, 75% to 90% seen once, with more than 0.01% in the top ten. The V segment lost 3 bases and the J segment 0 bases; nucleotides outside the gene matches: 11. Germline lookup yields CDR1 SGDLS and CDR2 YYNGEE. The CDR3 sequence is 17 residues long. These data are also associated with another study on human thymus T cells.

The chain uses TRBV9 and TRBJ1-1; 7 bases match TRBD1. The sample was thymocytes. The TCR was taken from a girl less than two years old with a congenital heart defect. Here the CDR3 reads CASSAQTRQGVNTEAFF. The DNA of the CDR3 is TGTGCCAGCAGCGCTCAAACTCGACAGGGAGTGAACACTGAAGCTTTCTTT. Supplemented by reference TRBV9 and TRBJ1-1, the full variable domain reads DSGVTQTPKHLITATGQRVTLRCSPRSGDLSVYWYQQSLDQGLQFLIQYYNGEERAKGNILERFSAQQFPDLHSELNLSSLELGDSALYFCASSAQTRQGVNTEAFFGQGTRLTVV.